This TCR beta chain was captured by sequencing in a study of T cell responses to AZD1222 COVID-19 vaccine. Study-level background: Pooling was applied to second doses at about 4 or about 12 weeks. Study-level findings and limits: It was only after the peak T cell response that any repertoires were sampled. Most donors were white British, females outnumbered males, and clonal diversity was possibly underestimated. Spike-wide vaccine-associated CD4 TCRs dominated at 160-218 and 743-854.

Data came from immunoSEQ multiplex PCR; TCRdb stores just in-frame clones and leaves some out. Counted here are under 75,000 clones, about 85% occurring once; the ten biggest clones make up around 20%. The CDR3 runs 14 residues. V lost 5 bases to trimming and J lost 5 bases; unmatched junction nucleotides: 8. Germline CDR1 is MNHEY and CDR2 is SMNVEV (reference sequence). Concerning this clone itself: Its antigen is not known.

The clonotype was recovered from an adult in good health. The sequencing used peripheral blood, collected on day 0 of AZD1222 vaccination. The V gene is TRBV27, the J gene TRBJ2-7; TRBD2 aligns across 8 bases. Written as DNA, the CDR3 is TGTGCCAGCAGTCTATACGGGGGGGTCGACGAGCAGTACTTC. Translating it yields CASSLYGGVDEQYF.